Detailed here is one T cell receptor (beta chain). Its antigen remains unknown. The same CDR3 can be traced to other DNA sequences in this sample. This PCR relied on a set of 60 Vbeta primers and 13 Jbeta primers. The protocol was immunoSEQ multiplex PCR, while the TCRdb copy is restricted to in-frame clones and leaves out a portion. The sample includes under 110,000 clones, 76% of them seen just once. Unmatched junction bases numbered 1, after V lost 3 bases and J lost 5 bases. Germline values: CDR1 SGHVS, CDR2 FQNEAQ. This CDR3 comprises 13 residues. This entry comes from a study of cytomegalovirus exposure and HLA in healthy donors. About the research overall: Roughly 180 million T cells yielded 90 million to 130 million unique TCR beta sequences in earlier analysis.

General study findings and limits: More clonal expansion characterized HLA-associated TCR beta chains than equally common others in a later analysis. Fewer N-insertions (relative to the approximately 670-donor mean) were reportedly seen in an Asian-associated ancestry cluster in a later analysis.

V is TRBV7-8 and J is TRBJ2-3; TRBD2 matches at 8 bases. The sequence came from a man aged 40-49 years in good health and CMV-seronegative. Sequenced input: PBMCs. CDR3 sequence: CASSFRGGDTQYF. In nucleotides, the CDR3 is TGTGCCAGCAGCTTCCGGGGGGGAGATACGCAGTATTTT.